The clone carrying this T cell receptor (beta chain) was seen only a few times. Its antigen remains unidentified. These data are taken from a study of CD8 T cells in ankylosing spondylitis. Findings and caveats of the study: A TCR beta motif of about eight highly homologous variants seemed to mark ankylosing spondylitis blood.

V was trimmed by 6 bases and J by 7 bases, leaving 19 bases between them. The CDR3 covers 15 residues. Scientists made TCR beta libraries using quantitative 5'-RACE with molecular barcodes. TCRdb fed the 5' RACE reads into MiXCR, producing one record per CDR3 protein. The sample holds fewer than 750,000 distinct CDR3 sequences, 15% to 20% seen once. The source material was blood, either unsorted or a sorted T cell fraction (not recorded which). The receptor was derived from a male donor with ankylosing spondylitis. The rearrangement joins TRBV12-3 or TRBV12-4 to TRBJ1-5; D unclear. CDR3 residues: CASSPWPKTGQPQHF. The CDR3 nucleotides are TGTGCCAGCAGCCCTTGGCCCAAGACGGGCCAGCCCCAGCATTTT.